The 30 T cell receptor beta chains reported below all come from one sample, sequenced in a study of shared clonotypes between healthy human individuals. Method: immunoSEQ multiplex PCR; TCRdb's copy keeps in-frame clones and lacks some. The sample records approximately 980,000 clones, approximately 76% being singletons. The sample taken for sequencing was memory CD4+ T cells sorted from blood. Regarding subset: CD45RA-negative fraction. Receptor source: a young man in good health.

The chain couples TRBV9 to TRBJ2-5; weak D call: TRBD1 (6 bases). CDR3 size: 15 residues. CDR1 SGDLS and CDR2 YYNGEE come from the germline V gene. V lost 3 bases and J lost 0, with 12 bases in between. The DNA of the CDR3 is TGTGCCAGCAGCGGAACCGGGACAAACCAAGAGACCCAGTACTTC. Translated, it gives CASSGTGTNQETQYF.

The chain links TRBV20-1 to TRBJ2-5; tentatively, D is TRBD1 (5 bases). Germline CDR1 reads DFQATT; CDR2 reads SNEGSKA (reference sequence). CDR3 length equals 11 residues. The V end lost 6 bases, the J end lost 4 bases, and 9 bases lay between the germline ends. CDR3 sequence: CSALGAETQYF. CDR3 DNA: TGCAGTGCCCTAGGGGCAGAGACCCAGTACTTC.

The rearrangement links TRBV4-3 to TRBJ2-1; D remains ambiguous. This CDR3 contains 15 residues. The germline CDR1 and CDR2 sequences are LGHNA and YSLEER. V dropped 0 bases and J dropped 0 bases, with 6 bases sitting between them. DNA of the CDR3: TGCGCCAGCAGCCAAGAACCGGGCTCCTACAATGAGCAGTTCTTC. Its protein product is CASSQEPGSYNEQFF.

V gene TRBV30 combines with J gene TRBJ1-4; a weak D match, TRBD1 (5 bases). Germline V gives CDR1 GTSNPN, CDR2 SVGIG (reference sequence). The V end lost 2 bases, the J end lost 3 bases, and 16 bases lay between the germline ends. The CDR3 spans 16 residues. CDR3 region: CAWSKGPATSNEKLFF. In nucleotides, the CDR3 is TGTGCCTGGAGTAAGGGACCGGCTACATCTAATGAAAAACTGTTTTTT.

The CDR3 is CASSPRADSPLHF. The CDR3 DNA sequence: TGTGCCAGCAGCCCCCGCGCAGATTCACCCCTCCACTTT. The rearrangement links TRBV5-5 to TRBJ1-6; D is ambiguous. Germline CDR1 SGHKS, CDR2 YYEKEE (reference sequence). V was pared by 4 bases and J by 8 bases, with 10 bases between. The CDR3 sequence is 13 residues long.

This chain joins TRBV11-2 and TRBJ2-3, with D hard to call. The CDR3 loop spans 14 amino acids. Per germline, CDR1 SGHAT and CDR2 FQNNGV. V lost 1 base, J lost 7 bases, and 12 bases lay in between. CDR3 residues: CASSLVLSGHTQYF. In nucleotides, the CDR3 is TGTGCCAGCAGCTTAGTCCTTAGTGGTCATACGCAGTATTTT.

This clone appeared a single time. V is TRBV19 and J is TRBJ2-7; 10 bases map to TRBD1. The CDR3 is 16 residues long. Losses at the gene ends were 6 bases for V and 2 bases for J; bases not matched to a gene: 10. In germline, CDR1 is LNHDA, CDR2 SQIVND (reference sequence). CDR3 protein: CASRSTSGTGAYEQYF. CDR3 in DNA: TGTGCCAGTAGGAGCACCTCCGGGACAGGGGCCTACGAGCAGTACTTC.

This chain's CDR3 is CASSLGQGTNYGYTF. The CDR3 region has the DNA TGTGCCAGCAGCCTTGGACAGGGGACTAACTATGGCTACACCTTC. V is TRBV21-1 and J is TRBJ1-2; TRBD1 is taken as the D call from the table, unchecked against the DNA. TRBV21-1 is described as a pseudogene. The CDR3 loop spans 15 amino acids.

The V and J genes are TRBV7-9 and TRBJ1-5; TRBD1 agrees at 8 bases. The germline CDR1 and CDR2 sequences are SEHNR and FQNEAQ (reference sequence). After removal of 6 bases from V and 4 bases from J, the junction contained 8 bases not matched to a gene. The CDR3 covers 15 residues. The DNA for the CDR3 is TGTGCCAGCAGTCAGGACAGGGTCGGGAATCAGCCCCAGCATTTT. Translation gives CASSQDRVGNQPQHF.

Comments on this clone: A read error is possible here, since a much larger clone lies one base away. The same CDR3 arises from other DNA sequences in this sample as well. The V gene is TRBV28, the J gene TRBJ1-1, with unresolved D. The V end lost 6 bases, the J end lost 1 base, and 3 bases lay between the germline ends. The CDR3 sequence is 11 residues long. CDR1 and CDR2 from the germline V gene are MDHEN and SYDVKM. The CDR3 loop reads CASRENTEAFF. CDR3 coding DNA: TGTGCCAGCAGGGAGAACACTGAAGCTTTCTTT. The complete variable domain, with remaining parts taken from reference TRBV28 and TRBJ1-1, reads DVKVTQSSRYLVKRTGEKVFLECVQDMDHENMFWYRQDPGLGLRLIYFSYDVKMKEKGDIPEGYSVSREKKERFSLILESASTNQTSMYLCASRENTEAFFGQGTRLTVV.

The chain carries TRBV9 and TRBJ2-7; 8 bases align to TRBD2. The V segment lost 0 bases and the J segment 2 bases; nucleotides outside the gene matches: 4. This CDR3 spans 15 amino acids. Germline CDR1 is SGDLS and CDR2 is YYNGEE. CDR3 nucleotide sequence: TGTGCCAGCAGCGTAGTAGCGGGGTCTGCCTACGAGCAGTACTTC. Protein sequence: CASSVVAGSAYEQYF.

This clone was seen just once. The chain joins TRBV4-3 to TRBJ1-4; TRBD1 agrees at 9 bases. The CDR3 runs 17 residues. V was clipped by 0 bases and J by 5 bases; unmatched bases: 7. CDR1 is LGHNA and CDR2 is YSLEER in the germline V gene. In DNA form, the CDR3 reads TGCGCCAGCAGCCAAGATTACCCCGGACAGGGGAATGAAAAACTGTTTTTT. Translating it yields CASSQDYPGQGNEKLFF.

This clone has only a few counts. This CDR3 is CASSLIYSETQYF. CDR3 bases: TGTGCCAGCAGCTTAATTTATAGTGAGACCCAGTACTTC. The rearrangement uses TRBV7-3 and TRBJ2-5; D gene unclear. CDR3 length: 13 amino acids. The V end was cut by 1 base, the J end by 5 bases, with 8 bases between. Germline-derived CDR1 and CDR2 are SGHTA and FQGTGA.

A word on this clone: The sample has other DNA sequences that encode this CDR3 too. The chain joins TRBV10-2 to TRBJ1-5; TRBD1 matches 8 bases. CDR1 and CDR2 (germline): WSHSY, SAAADI. V gave up 6 bases and J gave up 6 bases; unmatched junction bases: 4. The CDR3 is 13 residues long. The CDR3 is CASRQGAGQPQHF. As DNA, the CDR3 is TGCGCCAGCAGGCAGGGGGCCGGTCAGCCCCAGCATTTT.

This chain joins TRBV19 and TRBJ2-7; D unclear. Per germline, CDR1 LNHDA and CDR2 SQIVND (reference sequence). Deletions cut 1 base from V and 4 bases from J, with 11 bases between. The CDR3 runs 14 residues. As DNA, the CDR3 is TGTGCCAGTAGTATAGCAAGCCAGGCGTACGAGCAGTACTTC. Its protein is CASSIASQAYEQYF.

This rearrangement joins TRBV25-1 to TRBJ2-5, with 8 nucleotides matching TRBD1. CDR3 length: 15 residues. V was pared by 5 bases and J by 5 bases, with 10 bases of the junction left unmatched. The germline V gene encodes CDR1 MGHDK and CDR2 SYGVNS. The CDR3 DNA reads TGTGCCAGCAGTCCTGGACAGGGACTCTGGGAGACCCAGTACTTC. Amino acids: CASSPGQGLWETQYF.

Many counts were recorded for this clone. V gene TRBV2 combines with J gene TRBJ2-7; D not resolved. From germline, CDR1 is SNHLY and CDR2 FYNNEI. Trimming cost V 4 bases and J 0 bases, with 7 bases left between them. The length of the CDR3 is 13 residues. The CDR3 DNA reads TGTGCCAGCAGTGGGACGGTCTCCTACGAGCAGTACTTC. Translation: CASSGTVSYEQYF. The variable domain in full, completed from reference TRBV2 and TRBJ2-7, reads EPEVTQTPSHQVTQMGQEVILRCVPISNHLYFYWYRQILGQKVEFLVSFYNNEISEKSEIFDDQFSVERPDGSNFTLKIRSTKLEDSAMYFCASSGTVSYEQYFGPGTRLTVT.

V is TRBV5-6 and J is TRBJ1-1, with D tentatively TRBD1 (6 bases). Germline CDR1 reads SGHDT; CDR2 reads YYEEEE. This CDR3 comprises 17 residues. V lost 2 bases and J lost 4, with 21 bases in between. The DNA for the CDR3 is TGTGCCAGCAGCTTTCCCCCCGGGGGGCGCGGGATCACTGAAGCTTTCTTT. Amino acids: CASSFPPGGRGITEAFF.

The rearrangement joins TRBV30 to TRBJ1-3; D gene uncertain. This CDR3 has 11 residues. Germline values: CDR1 GTSNPN, CDR2 SVGIG (reference sequence). V lost 4 bases, J lost 3 bases, and 4 bases lay in between. CDR3 in DNA: TGTGCCTGGACAGGTGGAAACACCATATATTTT. Protein sequence: CAWTGGNTIYF.

V is TRBV5-1 and J is TRBJ2-7, with D tentatively TRBD1 (5 bases). The CDR3 is made up of 15 amino acids. Germline-derived CDR1 and CDR2 are SGHRS and YFSETQ. V was pared by 0 bases and J by 6 bases, with 16 bases between. CDR3 loop: CASSLAYKGSAEQYF. As DNA, the CDR3 is TGCGCCAGCAGCTTGGCCTACAAGGGGTCTGCCGAGCAGTACTTC.

Note on this clone: Additional DNA sequences in this sample encode the identical CDR3. This chain joins TRBV5-5 and TRBJ1-1; TRBD1 agrees at 8 bases. CDR3 length: 14 residues. V dropped 0 bases and J dropped 4; count of bases not matched to a gene: 2. In germline, CDR1 is SGHKS, CDR2 YYEKEE (reference sequence). The CDR3 DNA follows: TGTGCCAGCAGCTTGGGGACAGGGCCCACTGAAGCTTTCTTT. This translates into CASSLGTGPTEAFF.

The chain couples TRBV27 to TRBJ2-1; 14 bases line up with TRBD2. After removal of 4 bases from V and 9 bases from J, the junction contained 8 bases not matched to a gene. This CDR3 is 16 amino acids long. CDR1 is MNHEY, CDR2 SMNVEV, per germline (reference sequence). For the CDR3, the DNA is TGTGCCAGCAGTTCGGGACTAGCGGGAGTAGGGGGTGAGCAGTTCTTC. Translation gives CASSSGLAGVGGEQFF.

This clone came up many times. This rearrangement joins TRBV9 to TRBJ1-5; no definite D call. V was trimmed by 3 bases and J by 5 bases, leaving 9 bases between them. The CDR3 has 13 amino acids. The germline V gene encodes CDR1 SGDLS and CDR2 YYNGEE. CDR3 loop: CASSGSIDQPQHF. The CDR3 DNA sequence: TGTGCCAGCAGCGGCAGCATCGATCAGCCCCAGCATTTT.

Details on this clone: Other nucleotide sequences in the sample specify the same CDR3. In DNA, the CDR3 is TGTGCCAGCAGCGTAGAGGCAGGGAACTATGGCTACACCTTC. It is translated as CASSVEAGNYGYTF. This rearrangement joins TRBV9 to TRBJ1-2; TRBD1 might be the D (5 bases). Germline V lookup: CDR1 SGDLS, CDR2 YYNGEE. This CDR3 spans 14 amino acids. The V end lost 0 bases, the J end lost 2 bases, and 8 bases lay between the germline ends.

The chain carries TRBV6-1 and TRBJ1-5; D might be TRBD1 (5 bases). The V end lost 7 bases, the J end lost 4 bases, and 17 bases lay between the germline ends. CDR1 and CDR2 (germline): MNHNS, SASEGT. The CDR3 runs 15 residues. CDR3 protein: CASTGGKSGNQPQHF. The CDR3 DNA reads TGTGCCAGCACAGGAGGGAAGTCAGGGAATCAGCCCCAGCATTTT.

For this clone: Other nucleotide sequences in the sample specify the same CDR3. The J gene is TRBJ2-1, the V gene TRBV5-4, with 10 positions matching TRBD2. CDR3 length: 15 amino acids. The ends lost 4 bases at V and 4 bases at J; junction bases unmatched: 5. Per the germline V gene, CDR1 is SGHNT and CDR2 is YYREEE (reference sequence). In DNA form, the CDR3 reads TGTGCCAGCAGCCCCCGGACTAGCGGATACAATGAGCAGTTCTTC. As protein: CASSPRTSGYNEQFF.

In the case of this clone: The same CDR3 can be traced to other DNA sequences in this sample. The chain has TRBV2 and TRBJ2-5; no firm D call. The CDR3 loop spans 10 amino acids. V shed 4 bases and J shed 4 bases, with 1 base lying between them. Germline V gives CDR1 SNHLY, CDR2 FYNNEI. Here the CDR3 reads CASSGETQYF. The CDR3 region has the DNA TGTGCCAGCAGTGGAGAGACCCAGTACTTC.

This clone was recorded once. The genes are TRBV6-1 and TRBJ1-5; 7 positions agree with TRBD1. The germline V gene encodes CDR1 MNHNS and CDR2 SASEGT. The CDR3 has 15 residues. V lost 0 bases, J lost 6 bases, and 5 bases stayed unmatched. CDR3 sequence: CASSEAQGKGQPQHF. In DNA, the CDR3 is TGTGCCAGCAGTGAAGCACAGGGGAAGGGTCAGCCCCAGCATTTT.

The J gene is TRBJ2-7, the V gene TRBV7-9; a weak D match, TRBD1 (6 bases). Between the trimmed V and J ends, which lost 4 bases and 3 bases, there was a span of 7 bases. Germline V gene sequence: CDR1 SEHNR, CDR2 FQNEAQ (reference sequence). This CDR3 has 12 residues. As DNA, the CDR3 is TGTGCCAGCAGCTGGGACAACTACGAGCAGTACTTC. It encodes CASSWDNYEQYF.

This clone showed up just once. This chain links TRBV2 with TRBJ2-7; 7 bases are a match to TRBD2. Trimming cost V 7 bases and J 7 bases; bases outside gene matches: 7. The CDR3 runs 12 residues. Per the germline V gene, CDR1 is SNHLY and CDR2 is FYNNEI. CDR3 bases: TGTGCCAGCACCAGCGGGGTAAGGGAGCAGTACTTC. Encoded protein: CASTSGVREQYF.